This T cell receptor beta chain is from a study of control samples from healthy donors and cancer patients. Profiled with immunoSEQ multiplex PCR; TCRdb holds only in-frame clones, not every one. The table lists 70,000 to 90,000 clones, roughly 94% of them singletons. Germline CDR1 is SGHRS and CDR2 is YFSETQ. This CDR3 comprises 12 residues. Trimming pared 5 bases from V and 7 bases from J, leaving 12 bases between. The rearrangement uses TRBV5-1 and TRBJ1-1, with D tentatively TRBD1 (6 bases). Source material: blood. This TCR came from a woman under 30 in good health. The CDR3 DNA reads TGCGCCAGCAGTCTACAGGGCGGTGAAGCTTTCTTT. Its protein product is CASSLQGGEAFF. The full variable domain, in which reference TRBV5-1 and TRBJ1-1 provide the parts outside the CDR3, is KAGVTQTPRYLIKTRGQQVTLSCSPISGHRSVSWYQQTPGQGLQFLFEYFSETQRNKGNFPGRFSGRQFSNSRSEMNVSTLELGDSALYLCASSLQGGEAFFGQGTRLTVV.